This TCR beta chain came from a study of spatial heterogeneity in lung cancer. About the study: Alpha-chain sequences were consistently detected less often than beta-chain sequences.

Time point specified: blood at routine non-recurrence follow-up after resection. Sequencing of whole RNA from tumor, nontumor lung or frozen PBMC involved no sorting. TCR cDNA molecules were tagged individually, and each one carried a unique molecular identifier. TCRdb called the 5' RACE reads again in MiXCR, with one record for every CDR3 protein. The sample holds around 98,000 distinct CDR3 sequences, approximately 20% seen once. Per the germline V gene, CDR1 is SGHDT and CDR2 is YYEEEE. With 3 bases clipped from V and 3 bases from J, the junction kept 5 bases outside the gene matches. The CDR3 runs 14 residues.

This sequence joins TRBV5-6 and TRBJ2-7, with 8 bases that match TRBD1. This clonotype originated in a male donor with early-stage non-small cell lung cancer. Sequenced material: PBMCs, taken at follow-up. CDR3 sequence reads: CASSSWTGNYEQYV. The CDR3 bases are TGTGCCAGCAGCTCTTGGACAGGGAACTACGAGCAGTACGTC.